Below, 2 T cell receptor beta chains from the same sample are listed, as sequenced in a study of cytomegalovirus exposure and HLA in healthy donors. Data came from immunoSEQ multiplex PCR; TCRdb stores just in-frame clones and leaves some out. The table shows 70,000 to 80,000 clones, with nearly 95% occurring only once. The sequenced material came from PBMCs. The receptors here all came from a woman between 18 and 30 years old in good health and CMV-seronegative.

The chain carries TRBV30 and TRBJ1-2; D call uncertain. This CDR3 has 12 residues. Germline loops: CDR1 GTSNPN, CDR2 SVGIG (reference sequence). V lost 7 bases, J lost 7 bases, and 16 bases lay in between. CDR3 sequence: CASKREEGGYTF. The CDR3 nucleotides are TGTGCCTCCAAACGAGAGGAGGGTGGCTACACCTTC. The full variable domain, completed using reference TRBV30 and TRBJ1-2, is SQTIHQWPATLVQPVGSPLSLECTVEGTSNPNLYWYRQAAGRGLQLLFYSVGIGQISSEVPQNLSASRPQDRQFILSSKKLLLSDSGFYLCASKREEGGYTFGSGTRLTVV.

CDR3 DNA: TGTGCCAGCAGTTATATCGACGAGCAGTACTTC. Amino acids: CASSYIDEQYF. This chain joins TRBV6-6 and TRBJ2-7; no reliable D call. The CDR3 runs 11 residues. V was clipped by 3 bases and J by 5 bases, with 5 bases between them. CDR1 is MNHNY and CDR2 is SVGAGI in the germline V gene (reference sequence).